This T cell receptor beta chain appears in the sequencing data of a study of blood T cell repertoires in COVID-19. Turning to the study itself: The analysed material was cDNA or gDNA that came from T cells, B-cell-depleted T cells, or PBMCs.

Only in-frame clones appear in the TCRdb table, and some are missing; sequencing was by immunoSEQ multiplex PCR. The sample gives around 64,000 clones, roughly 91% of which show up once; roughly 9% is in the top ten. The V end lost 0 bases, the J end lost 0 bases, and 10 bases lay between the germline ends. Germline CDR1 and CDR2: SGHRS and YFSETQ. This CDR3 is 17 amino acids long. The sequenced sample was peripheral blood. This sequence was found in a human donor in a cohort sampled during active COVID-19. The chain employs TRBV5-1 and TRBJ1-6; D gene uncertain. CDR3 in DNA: TGCGCCAGCAGCTTGGGCGGGCCCAGCTCCTATAATTCACCCCTCCACTTT. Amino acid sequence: CASSLGGPSSYNSPLHF.